One sample yielded the 29 T cell receptor beta chains listed below, sequenced in a study of CD8 T cells in ankylosing spondylitis. Study-level points and caveats: Made up of fewer than ten highly homologous variants, a TCR beta motif appeared characteristic of ankylosing spondylitis blood.

Each CDR3 protein gets one entry after TCRdb re-called the 5' RACE reads with MiXCR. The sample lists fewer than 750,000 distinct CDR3 sequences, around 19% occurring once. No antigen has been identified for these receptors. Source material: blood, either unsorted or a sorted T cell fraction (not recorded which). The source is a male donor with ankylosing spondylitis.

This clonotype was seen a handful of times. V gene TRBV5-1 combines with J gene TRBJ2-7, with a tentative D call TRBD2 (7 bases). This CDR3 is built from 17 residues. The germline V and J ends were trimmed by 1 base and 3 bases, with 20 bases remaining between them. Germline V gives CDR1 SGHRS, CDR2 YFSETQ. The CDR3 loop is CASSLFRGAGSFYEQYF. DNA for the CDR3: TGCGCCAGCAGCTTGTTTCGGGGGGCCGGTTCTTTCTACGAGCAGTACTTC.

This clonotype was seen a handful of times. This chain joins TRBV28 and TRBJ1-4; D unresolved. Germline V gene sequence: CDR1 MDHEN, CDR2 SYDVKM. The CDR3 is 15 residues long. The V and J ends lost 5 bases and 5 bases respectively, with 15 bases between them. The CDR3 bases are TGTGCCAGCAGTCCCTATCTTGAACCGAATGAAAAACTGTTTTTT. Its translation is CASSPYLEPNEKLFF.

Only a few counts were recorded for this clonotype. The rearrangement links TRBV12-3 or TRBV12-4 to TRBJ2-3; D call uncertain. The ends were cut back, 4 bases at V and 0 bases at J, with 14 bases in the middle. This CDR3 has 16 residues. The CDR3 region has the DNA TGTGCCAGCAGTTACACCCTGGCTACTAGCACAGATACGCAGTATTTT. Residues: CASSYTLATSTDTQYF.

This clonotype has a handful of counts. This sequence joins TRBV30 and TRBJ1-1; tentative D call: TRBD1 (5 bases). The germline V gene encodes CDR1 GTSNPN and CDR2 SVGIG (reference sequence). V was pared by 6 bases and J by 9 bases, with 8 bases between. This CDR3 has 9 amino acids. The chain's CDR3 is CACQGKAFF. CDR3 bases: TGTGCCTGCCAGGGAAAAGCTTTCTTT.

J is TRBJ2-5 and V is TRBV12-3 or TRBV12-4, with D maybe TRBD2 (6 bases). Trimming took 2 bases from V and 1 from J, leaving 8 bases between them. The CDR3 covers 14 residues. The CDR3 is CASSLYGSQETQYF. The DNA for the CDR3 is TGTGCCAGCAGTTTATACGGGAGCCAAGAGACCCAGTACTTC.

CDR3 nucleotide sequence: TGTGCCAGCAGTTCGAGACAGGGTTGGACAGATACGCAGTATTTT. This codes for CASSSRQGWTDTQYF. The gene calls are TRBV28 and TRBJ2-3, with TRBD1 matching 7 bases. J lost 3 bases, V lost 4 bases, and 7 bases had no gene match. This CDR3 has 15 residues. Germline CDR1 is MDHEN and CDR2 is SYDVKM.

This sequence joins TRBV20-1 and TRBJ2-2; D not certain. The CDR3 totals 14 residues. Trimming left V 0 bases short and J 4 bases short, with 9 bases between. Germline-derived CDR1 and CDR2 are DFQATT and SNEGSKA (reference sequence). The CDR3 sequence is CSARDRRFTGELFF. The CDR3 DNA is TGCAGTGCTAGAGACAGGCGATTCACCGGGGAGCTGTTTTTT.

V gene TRBV12-3 or TRBV12-4 combines with J gene TRBJ2-4; 7 bases agree with TRBD2. V trimming: 5 bases; J trimming: 8 bases; junction bases outside the gene matches: 6. The CDR3 totals 13 residues. CDR3 sequence reads: CASSPAAGDIQYF. The CDR3 DNA reads as TGTGCCAGCAGTCCAGCCGCGGGAGACATTCAGTACTTC.

J is TRBJ2-1 and V is TRBV6-1, with a weak D call TRBD1 (6 bases). The CDR3 contains 15 residues. The germline V and J ends were trimmed by 1 base and 4 bases, with 11 bases remaining between them. Germline CDR1 is MNHNS and CDR2 is SASEGT. The CDR3 is CASSEVWGTYNEQFF. The CDR3 nucleotides read TGTGCCAGCAGTGAAGTGTGGGGGACATACAATGAGCAGTTCTTC.

The sample holds many counts of this clonotype. The V gene is TRBV12-3 or TRBV12-4, the J gene TRBJ1-5, with 10 positions matching TRBD1. The CDR3 length is 20 residues. Trimming took 6 bases from V and 0 from J; bases not matched to a gene: 17. CDR3 nucleotides: TGTGCCAGCAGCCGAATGACCCGGGACAGGGGTCCTATTAGCAATCAGCCCCAGCATTTT. Amino acids: CASSRMTRDRGPISNQPQHF.

Note on this clonotype: One end of the junction varies from germline; a read error may be responsible. The V gene is TRBV20-1, the J gene TRBJ2-2, with D possibly called TRBD1 or TRBD2 (5 bases each). This CDR3 spans 16 amino acids. Germline V CDR1 and CDR2: DFQATT, SNEGSKA (reference sequence). In DNA, the CDR3 is TGCTGTGCTAGAGGGTTCGAGAGGGGCTACACCGGGGAGCTGTTTTTT. It yields the protein CCARGFERGYTGELFF.

The rearrangement joins TRBV4-3 to TRBJ2-3; D is ambiguous. This CDR3 is built from 14 residues. Germline V gene data show CDR1 as LGHNA and CDR2 as YSLEER. The V gene lost 4 bases and the J gene lost 2 bases, with 10 bases spanning the gap. CDR3 in amino acids: CASSPLPPTDTQYF. CDR3 in DNA: TGCGCCAGCAGCCCGCTCCCCCCCACAGATACGCAGTATTTT.

The V call is TRBV10-3, the J call TRBJ2-3; a possible D gene is TRBD2 (5 bases). CDR3 size: 15 residues. The V and J ends lost 0 bases and 7 bases respectively, with 14 bases between them. Germline assignment: CDR1 ENHRY and CDR2 SYGVKD. The CDR3 here is CAISESEVSSHTQYF. In DNA form, the CDR3 reads TGTGCCATCAGTGAGTCGGAGGTCTCAAGTCATACGCAGTATTTT.

The gene calls are TRBV10-3 and TRBJ1-3, with D uncertain. CDR3 length equals 13 residues. CDR1 is ENHRY and CDR2 is SYGVKD in the germline V gene. V was cut by 6 bases and J by 0 bases, with 6 bases left in between. For the CDR3, the DNA is TGTGCCATCAGGAGGAGCTCTGGAAACACCATATATTTT. It is translated as CAIRRSSGNTIYF.

The sample holds a few counts of this clonotype. The chain joins TRBV10-3 to TRBJ2-1; possible D gene TRBD2, 6 bases. Trimming took off 0 bases at V and 0 bases at J, with 9 bases between the two ends. CDR1 ENHRY and CDR2 SYGVKD come from the germline V gene. CDR3 size: 16 residues. CDR3 in DNA: TGTGCCATCAGTGAGTCTATCGGGAGCTCCTACAATGAGCAGTTCTTC. This sequence encodes CAISESIGSSYNEQFF.

The sample holds a few counts of this clonotype. J is TRBJ2-3 and V is TRBV7-2, with TRBD2 matching 7 bases. This CDR3 is 16 amino acids long. After removal of 5 bases from V and 0 bases from J, the junction contained 8 bases not matched to a gene. The germline V gene has CDR1 SGHTA and CDR2 FQGNSA. The DNA of the CDR3 is TGTGCCAGCAGCACACGTGGGACTACTAGCACAGATACGCAGTATTTT. It codes for CASSTRGTTSTDTQYF. Complete variable domain (other parts from reference TRBV7-2 and TRBJ2-3): GAGVSQSPSNKVTEKGKDVELRCDPISGHTALYWYRQSLGQGLEFLIYFQGNSAPDKSGLPSDRFSAERTGGSVSTLTIQRTQQEDSAVYLCASSTRGTTSTDTQYFGPGTRLTVL.

The V gene is TRBV7-8, the J gene TRBJ1-2, with D uncertain. Per germline, CDR1 SGHVS and CDR2 FQNEAQ. The germline V and J ends were trimmed by 7 bases and 4 bases, with 16 bases remaining between them. This CDR3 contains 14 residues. The CDR3 bases are TGTGCCAGCACCCAAGGACCGGGCGGCTATGGCTACACCTTC. Its translation is CASTQGPGGYGYTF.

The rearrangement links TRBV10-3 to TRBJ1-2; D gene unclear. Trimming removed 4 bases at V and 4 bases at J, with 13 bases between. In germline, CDR1 is ENHRY, CDR2 SYGVKD. The CDR3 is 14 amino acids. CDR3 protein: CAISGVGFGYGYTF. The CDR3 DNA reads as TGTGCCATCAGTGGTGTAGGGTTCGGCTATGGCTACACCTTC.

This clonotype was seen more than once but under ten times. J is TRBJ1-4 and V is TRBV25-1, with 9 bases that match TRBD1. Germline V gives CDR1 MGHDK, CDR2 SYGVNS. V gave up 4 bases and J gave up 0 bases; unmatched junction bases: 3. The CDR3 totals 16 residues. As DNA, the CDR3 is TGTGCCAGCAGTGCCGGGACAGGGCCAACTAATGAAAAACTGTTTTTT. Amino acids: CASSAGTGPTNEKLFF.

The V gene is TRBV9, the J gene TRBJ2-1, with unresolved D. From germline, CDR1 is SGDLS and CDR2 YYNGEE. With 6 bases removed from V and 5 bases from J, the gap between germline ends came to 9 bases. The CDR3 has 12 amino acids. DNA for the CDR3: TGTGCCAGCAATTTTAGAGACAATGAGCAGTTCTTC. Residues: CASNFRDNEQFF.

Turning to this clonotype: Since the CDR3 does not end with the conserved phenylalanine or tryptophan, this likely comes from a read error. The chain combines TRBV7-2 with TRBJ2-3; D unclear. V lost 5 bases, J lost 1 base, and 10 bases lay in between. CDR1 and CDR2 from the germline V gene are SGHTA and FQGNSA. The CDR3 spans 14 residues. CDR3 nucleotides: TGTGCCAGCAGCCCCCGTGGCGGCACAGATACGCAGTATATT. It translates to CASSPRGGTDTQYI.

This clonotype was counted only a few times. V gene TRBV20-1 combines with J gene TRBJ2-1, with D possibly matching TRBD2 (5 bases). This CDR3 region has 18 residues. Germline loops: CDR1 DFQATT, CDR2 SNEGSKA (reference sequence). V gave up 0 bases and J gave up 0 bases, with 18 bases separating them. CDR3 protein: CSARDLPRGMSSYNEQFF. The DNA of the CDR3 is TGCAGTGCTAGAGATCTTCCCAGAGGGATGAGCTCCTACAATGAGCAGTTCTTC.

This clonotype was seen a few times. This chain joins TRBV6-1 and TRBJ1-3, with D perhaps TRBD1 (6 bases). From germline, CDR1 is MNHNS and CDR2 SASEGT. The CDR3 length is 16 residues. The V end lost 10 bases, the J end lost 4 bases, and 23 bases lay between the germline ends. CDR3 nucleotides: TGTGCCACCCGACCCTACTTACAGGGATACGGAAACACCATATATTTT. It yields the protein CATRPYLQGYGNTIYF.

This clonotype was seen a handful of times. The V and J genes are TRBV5-1 and TRBJ2-7; TRBD2 matches at 12 bases. V gave up 7 bases and J gave up 4 bases; unmatched junction bases: 6. CDR1 and CDR2 (germline): SGHRS, YFSETQ. CDR3 length equals 14 residues. The CDR3 bases are TGCGCCAGCCGATCTAGCGGGGGGGTGTACGAGCAGTACTTC. It is translated as CASRSSGGVYEQYF.

The chain couples TRBV5-1 to TRBJ2-1, with 8 bases aligning to TRBD2. This CDR3 spans 15 amino acids. CDR1 is SGHRS, CDR2 YFSETQ, per germline. The V segment lost 6 bases and the J segment 0 bases; nucleotides outside the gene matches: 5. The CDR3 here is CASTGTRSSYNEQFF. DNA for the CDR3: TGCGCCAGCACCGGGACTAGGAGCTCCTACAATGAGCAGTTCTTC.

The rearrangement links TRBV4-3 to TRBJ2-3, with TRBD2 matching 13 bases. The CDR3 contains 15 residues. The ends lost 5 bases at V and 5 bases at J; junction bases unmatched: 4. Germline V gives CDR1 LGHNA, CDR2 YSLEER. CDR3: CASSETSGRIDTQYF. The CDR3, as DNA: TGCGCCAGCAGCGAGACTAGCGGGAGGATAGATACGCAGTATTTT.

V and J are TRBV9 and TRBJ2-7; TRBD1 might be the D (6 bases). V dropped 0 bases and J dropped 1 base, with 8 bases sitting between them. There are 14 residues in the CDR3. Germline V gives CDR1 SGDLS, CDR2 YYNGEE. The CDR3 reads CASSVDGTSYEQYF. In nucleotides, the CDR3 is TGTGCCAGCAGCGTAGACGGGACATCCTACGAGCAGTACTTC.

The chain employs TRBV9 and TRBJ2-7; 8 nucleotides agree with TRBD2. Trimming took 4 bases from V and 1 from J; bases not matched to a gene: 10. Germline V lookup: CDR1 SGDLS, CDR2 YYNGEE. CDR3 length: 16 amino acids. CDR3 nucleotide sequence: TGTGCCAGCAGCCCCCTCGGGACTAGTCCGTCCTACGAGCAGTACTTC. It translates to CASSPLGTSPSYEQYF.

This clonotype was counted many times. The germline gene is not matched at one end of the junction; a read error may be the cause. This chain joins TRBV5-1 and TRBJ1-1, with 11 nucleotides matching TRBD1. Germline V gene data show CDR1 as SGHRS and CDR2 as YFSETQ. This CDR3 has 13 amino acids. The CDR3: CASRTGGNTEAFF. DNA of the CDR3: TGTGCCAGCAGGACAGGGGGCAACACTGAAGCTTTCTTT.